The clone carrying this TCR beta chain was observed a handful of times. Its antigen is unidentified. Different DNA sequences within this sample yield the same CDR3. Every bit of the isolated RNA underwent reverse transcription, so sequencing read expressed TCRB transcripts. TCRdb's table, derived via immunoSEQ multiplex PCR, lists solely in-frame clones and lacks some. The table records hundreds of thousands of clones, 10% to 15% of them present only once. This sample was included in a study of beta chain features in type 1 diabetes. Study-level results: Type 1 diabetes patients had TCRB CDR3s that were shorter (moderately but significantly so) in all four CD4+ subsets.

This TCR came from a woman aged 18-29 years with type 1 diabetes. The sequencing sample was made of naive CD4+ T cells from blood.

The CDR3 here is CSVEGRLNTEAFF. The DNA for the CDR3 is TGCAGCGTTGAAGGGAGATTGAACACTGAAGCTTTCTTT. The chain recombines TRBV29-1 with TRBJ1-1; no firm D call. Germline CDR1 and CDR2: SQVTM and ANQGSEA. This CDR3 spans 13 amino acids. Deletions cut 1 base from V and 0 bases from J, with 6 bases between.